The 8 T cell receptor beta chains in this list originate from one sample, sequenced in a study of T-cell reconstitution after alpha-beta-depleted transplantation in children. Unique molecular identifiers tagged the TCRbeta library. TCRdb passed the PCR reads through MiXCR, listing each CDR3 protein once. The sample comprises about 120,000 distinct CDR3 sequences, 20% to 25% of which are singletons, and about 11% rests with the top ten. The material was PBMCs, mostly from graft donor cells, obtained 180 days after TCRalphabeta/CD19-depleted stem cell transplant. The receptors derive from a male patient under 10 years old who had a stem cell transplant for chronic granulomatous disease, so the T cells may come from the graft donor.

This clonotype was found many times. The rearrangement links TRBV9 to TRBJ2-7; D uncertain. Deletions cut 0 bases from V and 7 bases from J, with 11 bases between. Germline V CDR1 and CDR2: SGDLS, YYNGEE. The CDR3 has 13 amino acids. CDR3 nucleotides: TGTGCCAGCAGCGTAGATACCGCATGGGAGCAGTACTTC. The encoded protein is CASSVDTAWEQYF.

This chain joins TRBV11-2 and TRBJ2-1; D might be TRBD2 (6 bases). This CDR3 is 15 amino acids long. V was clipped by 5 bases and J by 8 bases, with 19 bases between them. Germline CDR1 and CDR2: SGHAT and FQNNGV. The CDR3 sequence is CASSKGIGSLDEQFF. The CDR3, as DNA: TGTGCCAGCAGCAAAGGGATCGGGAGTCTAGATGAGCAGTTCTTC. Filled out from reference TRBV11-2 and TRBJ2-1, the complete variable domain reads EAGVAQSPRYKIIEKRQSVAFWCNPISGHATLYWYQQILGQGPKLLIQFQNNGVVDDSQLPKDRFSAERLKGVDSTLKIQPAKLEDSAVYLCASSKGIGSLDEQFFGPGTRLTVL.

CDR3 region: CSGQTGPYEQYF. As DNA, the CDR3 is TGCAGCGGCCAGACAGGGCCCTACGAGCAGTACTTC. The genes are TRBV29-1 and TRBJ2-7; 7 nucleotides line up with TRBD1. CDR1 and CDR2 (germline): SQVTM, ANQGSEA. Trimming cost V 7 bases and J 2 bases; bases outside gene matches: 5. The CDR3 is made up of 12 amino acids.

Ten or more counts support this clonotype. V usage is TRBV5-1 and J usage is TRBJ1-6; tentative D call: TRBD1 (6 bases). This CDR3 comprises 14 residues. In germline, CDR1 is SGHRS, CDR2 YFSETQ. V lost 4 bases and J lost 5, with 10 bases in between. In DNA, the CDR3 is TGCGCCAGCAGCCAGGACAGAAATAATTCACCCCTCCACTTT. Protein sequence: CASSQDRNNSPLHF.

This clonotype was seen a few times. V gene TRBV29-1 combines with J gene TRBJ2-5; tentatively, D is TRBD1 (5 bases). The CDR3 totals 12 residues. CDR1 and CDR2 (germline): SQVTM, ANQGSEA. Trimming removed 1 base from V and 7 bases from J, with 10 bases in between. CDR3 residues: CSVEVTQGTQYF. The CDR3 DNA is TGCAGCGTTGAAGTTACGCAGGGGACCCAGTACTTC.

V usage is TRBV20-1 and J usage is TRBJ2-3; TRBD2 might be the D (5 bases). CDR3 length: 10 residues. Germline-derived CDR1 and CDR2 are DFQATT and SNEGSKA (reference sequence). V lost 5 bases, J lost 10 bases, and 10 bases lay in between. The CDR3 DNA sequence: TGCAGTGCTCAGCGGATTGCGCAGTATTTT. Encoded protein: CSAQRIAQYF.

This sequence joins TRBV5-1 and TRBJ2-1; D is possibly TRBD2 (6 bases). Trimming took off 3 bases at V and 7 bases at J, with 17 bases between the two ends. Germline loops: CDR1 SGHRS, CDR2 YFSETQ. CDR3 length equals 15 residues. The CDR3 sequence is CASSSRSSVGNEQFF. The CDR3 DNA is TGCGCCAGCAGCTCAAGATCTAGCGTGGGTAATGAGCAGTTCTTC.

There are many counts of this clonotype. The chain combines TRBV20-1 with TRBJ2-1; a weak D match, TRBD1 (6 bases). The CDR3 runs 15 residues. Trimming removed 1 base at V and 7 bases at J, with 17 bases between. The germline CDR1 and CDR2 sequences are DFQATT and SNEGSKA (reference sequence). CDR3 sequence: CSARGFGGGKNEQFF. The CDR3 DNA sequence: TGCAGTGCTAGAGGGTTCGGTGGGGGCAAAAATGAGCAGTTCTTC.